The 11 T cell receptor beta chains below come from one sample, sequenced in a study of blood T cells in healthy people across ages. Using a J-beta primer mix together with a sample-barcoded 5' primer, a second PCR was run for roughly 6 to 12 cycles. TCRdb re-derived calls from the 5' RACE reads in MiXCR, one entry per CDR3 protein. The repertoire holds about 800,000 distinct CDR3 sequences, with around a quarter as singletons. The sample was also reused in another study, on T cells of mothers and their children.

The sequencing input was blood. The receptors derive from a boy aged 5-17 years in good health.

This chain uses TRBV11-2 with TRBJ2-3; 10 positions agree with TRBD1. Per germline, CDR1 SGHAT and CDR2 FQNNGV. The J segment lost 6 bases and the V segment lost 4 bases, leaving 7 bases of the junction unmatched. There are 15 residues in the CDR3. The CDR3 DNA reads as TGTGCCAGCAGCTCGACCGGGACAGGGGACGATACGCAGTATTTT. Its translation: CASSSTGTGDDTQYF.

This clonotype was seen at least ten times. The chain recombines TRBV7-2 with TRBJ1-3; D is undetermined. The germline CDR1 and CDR2 sequences are SGHTA and FQGNSA. The V end was cut by 3 bases, the J end by 4 bases, with 7 bases between. This CDR3 is built from 13 residues. The CDR3 sequence: CASSLGPGNTIYF. CDR3 DNA sequence: TGTGCCAGCAGCTTGGGTCCCGGAAACACCATATATTTT.

The CDR3 bases are TGCAGTGCTCAGCGGGTCAGGTGGGGCCAAGAGACCCAGTACTTC. Its protein product is CSAQRVRWGQETQYF. The rearrangement links TRBV20-1 to TRBJ2-5; a weak D match, TRBD2 (6 bases). The CDR3 consists of 15 residues. Germline CDR1 reads DFQATT; CDR2 reads SNEGSKA (reference sequence). V dropped 5 bases and J dropped 1 base, with 17 bases sitting between them.

This clonotype was seen a handful of times. The rearrangement joins TRBV28 to TRBJ2-7, with TRBD1 matching over 8 bases. There are 14 residues in the CDR3. The germline gives CDR1 MDHEN, CDR2 SYDVKM. Trimming cost V 10 bases and J 2 bases; bases outside gene matches: 10. CDR3 DNA sequence: TGTGCCACCAATTCAGGGACAGGACCCTACGAGCAGTACTTC. It translates to CATNSGTGPYEQYF.

The chain carries TRBV6-2 or TRBV6-3 and TRBJ2-5, with D hard to call. The CDR3 is made up of 14 amino acids. Trimming shortened V by 4 bases and J by 9 bases, and 18 bases separated the two germline ends. Germline V lookup: CDR1 MNHEY, CDR2 SVGEGT. The CDR3, as DNA: TGTGCCAGCAGTTTGGGCAACTTAAGAGAACCCCAGTACTTC. It encodes CASSLGNLREPQYF.

This clonotype was detected a few times. This chain uses TRBV30 with TRBJ1-3; 7 bases agree with TRBD1. The CDR3 has 15 residues. The V gene's germline CDR1 is GTSNPN and CDR2 SVGIG (reference sequence). V dropped 8 bases and J dropped 2; count of bases not matched to a gene: 12. The CDR3 spells CASTRYTGAGNTIYF. In DNA form, the CDR3 reads TGTGCCAGCACACGATACACAGGGGCTGGAAACACCATATATTTT.

J is TRBJ1-6 and V is TRBV12-3 or TRBV12-4; the match to TRBD1 covers 7 bases. This CDR3 is 13 amino acids long. The J segment lost 13 bases and the V segment lost 6 bases, leaving 9 bases of the junction unmatched. CDR3 sequence (DNA): TGTGCCAGCAGCTCAATGACAGGGTCGCCCCTCCACTTT. Amino acid sequence: CASSSMTGSPLHF.

The chain employs TRBV15 and TRBJ2-4; 8 bases line up with TRBD1. The germline CDR1 and CDR2 sequences are LNHNV and YYDKDF (reference sequence). This CDR3 has 15 amino acids. V was clipped by 2 bases and J by 6 bases; unmatched bases: 6. CDR3 sequence (DNA): TGTGCCACCAGCAGACCGGACAGGGTCGGAAACATTCAGTACTTC. Translation gives CATSRPDRVGNIQYF.

The chain has TRBV7-9 and TRBJ2-3; 8 nucleotides match TRBD2. Germline V CDR1 and CDR2: SEHNR, FQNEAQ (reference sequence). With 4 bases clipped from V and 4 bases from J, the junction kept 10 bases outside the gene matches. There are 16 residues in the CDR3. CDR3 sequence reads: CASSSRPAGAPDTQYF. The DNA for the CDR3 is TGTGCCAGCAGCTCGCGACCAGCGGGAGCCCCAGATACGCAGTATTTT. Variable domain in full (rest from reference TRBV7-9 and TRBJ2-3): DTGVSQNPRHKITKRGQNVTFRCDPISEHNRLYWYRQTLGQGPEFLTYFQNEAQLEKSRLLSDRFSAERPKGSFSTLEIQRTEQGDSAMYLCASSSRPAGAPDTQYFGPGTRLTVL.

This clonotype occurred a few times. V and J are TRBV14 and TRBJ2-5; D not resolved. Near its end, the DNA agrees better with TRBJ2-7, so the J call may be wrong. CDR3 length: 16 residues. The germline V gene has CDR1 SGHDN and CDR2 FVKESK. CDR3 loop: CASSQVGDVPDYEQYF. CDR3 in DNA: TGTGCCAGCAGCCAAGTAGGTGATGTTCCGGACTACGAGCAGTACTTC.

CDR3: CASSPLSGSSDTQYF. CDR3 sequence (DNA): TGCGCCAGCAGCCCACTTAGCGGGAGTTCGGATACGCAGTATTTT. The chain couples TRBV4-3 to TRBJ2-3; TRBD2 matches 9 bases. With 4 bases clipped from V and 6 bases from J, the junction kept 8 bases outside the gene matches. In germline, CDR1 is LGHNA, CDR2 YSLEER. The CDR3 is 15 residues long.